The 30 T cell receptor beta chains below were found in one sample sequenced in a study of blood T cell repertoires in COVID-19. Only in-frame clones appear in the TCRdb table, and some are missing; sequencing was by immunoSEQ multiplex PCR. The table has some 350,000 clones, 80% to 90% seen once. The sequenced material came from PBMCs or T cells enriched from blood (not recorded which). The receptors derive from a man aged 30 to 45 who had recovered from COVID-19.

This clone was seen a few times. The V and J genes are TRBV30 and TRBJ2-1, with a possible D match to TRBD1 (7 bases). Trimming cost V 1 base and J 0 bases, with 16 bases left between them. The CDR3 consists of 17 residues. CDR1 and CDR2 from the germline V gene are GTSNPN and SVGIG (reference sequence). The CDR3 sequence: CAWSGPGGQSSYNEQFF. CDR3 in DNA: TGTGCCTGGAGTGGACCCGGGGGACAGAGCTCCTACAATGAGCAGTTCTTC.

The chain joins TRBV10-2 to TRBJ1-5; 9 bases line up with TRBD1. This CDR3 is built from 13 residues. With 9 bases clipped from V and 4 bases from J, the junction kept 4 bases outside the gene matches. Germline values: CDR1 WSHSY, CDR2 SAAADI. CDR3 nucleotide sequence: TGCGCCAGACAGGGGGCGATAAATCAGCCCCAGCATTTT. It yields the protein CARQGAINQPQHF.

The V call is TRBV10-3, the J call TRBJ1-1; no definite D call. Trimming took 6 bases from V and 3 from J, leaving 11 bases between them. The CDR3 has 13 residues. Germline CDR1 is ENHRY and CDR2 is SYGVKD. The chain's CDR3 is CAIRGRQDTEAFF. In DNA form, the CDR3 reads TGTGCCATCAGGGGGAGGCAGGACACTGAAGCTTTCTTT.

This sequence joins TRBV19 and TRBJ1-2; D is perhaps TRBD1 (5 bases). Germline lookup yields CDR1 LNHDA and CDR2 SQIVND (reference sequence). This CDR3 has 15 residues. Trimming removed 3 bases from V and 8 bases from J, with 19 bases in between. This CDR3 reads CASSISQGSSAGYTF. CDR3 bases: TGTGCCAGTAGTATCTCCCAGGGATCTAGCGCCGGCTACACCTTC.

The rearrangement links TRBV6-5 to TRBJ2-7; D remains unclear. The V and J ends lost 7 bases and 3 bases respectively, with 7 bases between them. Germline values: CDR1 MNHEY, CDR2 SVGAGI. The CDR3 length is 11 residues. CDR3 sequence: CASTEYYEQYF. The CDR3 nucleotides read TGTGCCAGCACCGAGTACTACGAGCAGTACTTC.

CDR3 loop: CASRLGYNEQFF. The CDR3 DNA sequence: TGTGCCAGCAGGCTAGGATACAATGAGCAGTTCTTC. The rearrangement uses TRBV6-5 and TRBJ2-1; unclear D gene. V dropped 6 bases and J dropped 4 bases, with 7 bases sitting between them. From germline, CDR1 is MNHEY and CDR2 SVGAGI. The CDR3 totals 12 residues.

CDR3 loop: CAISENRGGNQPQHF. CDR3 nucleotide sequence: TGTGCCATCAGTGAAAACAGGGGTGGGAATCAGCCCCAGCATTTT. V gene TRBV10-3 combines with J gene TRBJ1-5; 7 bases map to TRBD1. Looked up from germline, CDR1 is ENHRY and CDR2 is SYGVKD. This CDR3 is built from 15 residues. The J segment lost 4 bases and the V segment lost 3 bases, leaving 6 bases of the junction unmatched.

V usage is TRBV10-2 and J usage is TRBJ2-3; D perhaps matches TRBD1 (6 bases). Per the germline V gene, CDR1 is WSHSY and CDR2 is SAAADI. Trimming removed 0 bases from V and 6 bases from J, with 10 bases in between. The CDR3 consists of 14 residues. The CDR3 DNA sequence: TGCGCCAGCAGTGAGTCGACAGGCCGGGATACGCAGTATTTT. As protein: CASSESTGRDTQYF.

This clone has a single count. The chain uses TRBV28 and TRBJ1-2; TRBD1 aligns across 8 bases. V lost 8 bases, J lost 1 base, and 9 bases stayed unmatched. Per the germline V gene, CDR1 is MDHEN and CDR2 is SYDVKM. The CDR3 runs to 15 residues. CDR3 in amino acids: CASHSPGGGNYGYTF. The CDR3 bases are TGTGCCAGCCACTCGCCAGGGGGCGGTAACTATGGCTACACCTTC.

This clone was found once. The V call is TRBV30, the J call TRBJ1-1; D possibly corresponds to TRBD1 (5 bases). The CDR3 sequence is 14 residues long. The germline gives CDR1 GTSNPN, CDR2 SVGIG (reference sequence). Trimming took 0 bases from V and 1 from J, leaving 9 bases between them. The CDR3 spells CAWSVRQTNTEAFF. The CDR3 nucleotides read TGTGCCTGGAGTGTAAGACAGACGAACACTGAAGCTTTCTTT.

The chain carries TRBV7-3 and TRBJ2-5; TRBD2 matches 7 bases. The V gene's germline CDR1 is SGHTA and CDR2 FQGTGA. Trimming took 6 bases from V and 4 from J; bases not matched to a gene: 5. The length of the CDR3 is 13 residues. CDR3 in DNA: TGTGCCAGCAGTTTTGGGGAGGGAGAGACCCAGTACTTC. It yields the protein CASSFGEGETQYF.

The count of this clone is one. The chain links TRBV28 to TRBJ2-7, with 7 bases fitting TRBD2. Trimming cost V 7 bases and J 6 bases; bases outside gene matches: 12. Germline CDR1 and CDR2: MDHEN and SYDVKM. This CDR3 is 14 amino acids long. CDR3 in amino acids: CASKFGRGGAEQYF. CDR3 nucleotide sequence: TGTGCCAGCAAGTTTGGGCGGGGAGGGGCCGAGCAGTACTTC.

This clone was observed a handful of times. The rearrangement joins TRBV2 to TRBJ1-2; 7 bases are shared with TRBD1. The germline V gene has CDR1 SNHLY and CDR2 FYNNEI. After removal of 4 bases from V and 4 bases from J, the junction contained 6 bases not matched to a gene. The CDR3 has 14 residues. This CDR3 reads CASSARGASYGYTF. DNA of the CDR3: TGTGCCAGCAGTGCCAGGGGGGCCAGCTATGGCTACACCTTC.

The chain couples TRBV7-8 to TRBJ1-5; TRBD1 agrees at 7 bases. The CDR3 contains 14 residues. Germline-derived CDR1 and CDR2 are SGHVS and FQNEAQ. Trimming removed 6 bases from V and 4 bases from J; junction bases left unmatched: 6. The CDR3 here is CASSTDRTNQPQHF. CDR3 nucleotide sequence: TGTGCCAGCAGTACGGACAGGACGAATCAGCCCCAGCATTTT.

The chain uses TRBV4-1 and TRBJ1-2, with D hard to call. V was shortened by 4 bases and J by 2 bases, with 11 bases between the two germline ends. This CDR3 is 14 amino acids long. CDR1 MGHRA and CDR2 YSYEKL come from the germline V gene. CDR3 in amino acids: CASSPYWRNYGYTF. The CDR3 DNA reads TGCGCCAGCAGCCCCTACTGGCGGAACTATGGCTACACCTTC.

The V and J genes are TRBV10-1 and TRBJ2-1; 10 positions match TRBD1. Per germline, CDR1 WNHNN and CDR2 SYGVQD (reference sequence). With 2 bases clipped from V and 12 bases from J, the junction kept 16 bases outside the gene matches. The CDR3 spans 17 residues. The chain's CDR3 is CASSERRPGTGDRGQFF. Here the CDR3 DNA reads TGCGCCAGCAGTGAGCGTCGACCCGGGACAGGGGACAGGGGGCAGTTCTTC.

The chain carries TRBV5-1 and TRBJ1-2, with a possible D match to TRBD1 (5 bases). CDR1 and CDR2 from the germline V gene are SGHRS and YFSETQ. CDR3 size: 13 residues. V was clipped by 1 base and J by 6 bases, with 10 bases between them. CDR3 sequence: CASSLFRADGYTF. CDR3 nucleotide sequence: TGCGCCAGCAGCTTGTTCAGGGCGGATGGCTACACCTTC.

This chain uses TRBV7-9 with TRBJ2-3; TRBD2 is a possible D gene (6 bases). CDR1 and CDR2 from the germline V gene are SEHNR and FQNEAQ (reference sequence). CDR3 length: 14 amino acids. Trimming left V 1 base short and J 3 bases short, with 8 bases between. CDR3 bases: TGTGCCAGCAGCTTAGGGGGGGAGACAGATACGCAGTATTTT. Its protein is CASSLGGETDTQYF.

The table lists this clone with a count of one. V usage is TRBV5-6 and J usage is TRBJ2-4; 7 nucleotides align to TRBD1. CDR1 is SGHDT, CDR2 YYEEEE, per germline. V dropped 5 bases and J dropped 0; count of bases not matched to a gene: 2. The CDR3 is 14 amino acids. In DNA form, the CDR3 reads TGTGCCAGCAGTTACAGGGGAGCCAAAAACATTCAGTACTTC. Amino acid sequence: CASSYRGAKNIQYF.

This CDR3 is CASSIGQGVGNQPQHF. The CDR3 DNA reads as TGTGCCAGCAGTATCGGACAGGGGGTAGGCAATCAGCCCCAGCATTTT. V and J are TRBV28 and TRBJ1-5; the match to TRBD1 covers 10 bases. CDR1 MDHEN and CDR2 SYDVKM come from the germline V gene. Trimming took 5 bases from V and 2 from J; bases not matched to a gene: 6. The CDR3 has 16 amino acids.

Of note for this clone: This same CDR3 is encoded by further DNA sequences in the sample. The chain combines TRBV5-1 with TRBJ1-6; tentative D call: TRBD1 (5 bases). The V and J ends lost 0 bases and 6 bases respectively, with 7 bases between them. The V gene's germline CDR1 is SGHRS and CDR2 YFSETQ. CDR3 length: 14 amino acids. The CDR3 loop is CASSLGQSNSPLHF. The CDR3, as DNA: TGCGCCAGCAGCTTGGGACAGAGTAATTCACCCCTCCACTTT.

V gene TRBV19 combines with J gene TRBJ1-1, with D possibly matching TRBD1 (5 bases). V lost 6 bases to trimming and J lost 7 bases, with 21 bases between them. The CDR3 consists of 15 residues. From germline, CDR1 is LNHDA and CDR2 SQIVND (reference sequence). CDR3 DNA: TGTGCCAGTAGGACAACACCTACAGGCGGCAATGAAGCTTTCTTT. It specifies CASRTTPTGGNEAFF.

This chain joins TRBV19 and TRBJ1-6; the match to TRBD1 covers 9 bases. Germline V lookup: CDR1 LNHDA, CDR2 SQIVND (reference sequence). The length of the CDR3 is 15 residues. After removal of 5 bases from V and 14 bases from J, the junction contained 13 bases not matched to a gene. DNA of the CDR3: TGTGCCAGTAGTCCCACACAGGACAGGGGACGAACCCTCCACTTT. Amino acids: CASSPTQDRGRTLHF. The full variable domain, its missing parts supplied by reference TRBV19 and TRBJ1-6, is DGGITQSPKYLFRKEGQNVTLSCEQNLNHDAMYWYRQDPGQGLRLIYYSQIVNDFQKGDIAEGYSVSREKKESFPLTVTSAQKNPTAFYLCASSPTQDRGRTLHFGNGTRLTVT.

The rearrangement uses TRBV15 and TRBJ1-4; maybe TRBD1 (6 bases). Trimming took off 0 bases at V and 5 bases at J, with 16 bases between the two ends. CDR1 is LNHNV and CDR2 is YYDKDF in the germline V gene (reference sequence). The CDR3 is 17 amino acids. CDR3: CATSREGAALVNEKLFF. The CDR3 coding sequence is TGTGCCACCAGCAGAGAGGGGGCGGCGCTTGTAAATGAAAAACTGTTTTTT. The full variable domain, completed using reference TRBV15 and TRBJ1-4, is DAMVIQNPRYQVTQFGKPVTLSCSQTLNHNVMYWYQQKSSQAPKLLFHYYDKDFNNEADTPDNFQSRRPNTSFCFLDIRSPGLGDTAMYLCATSREGAALVNEKLFFGSGTQLSVL.

This clone was observed a single time. CDR3 loop: CASSLADGPGAEAFF. The DNA of the CDR3 is TGTGCCAGCAGCTTGGCCGATGGGCCCGGCGCTGAAGCTTTCTTT. This chain joins TRBV5-5 and TRBJ1-1; D is uncertain. The CDR3 runs to 15 residues. The germline V and J ends were trimmed by 0 bases and 6 bases, with 15 bases remaining between them. From germline, CDR1 is SGHKS and CDR2 YYEKEE (reference sequence). Full variable domain (missing parts from reference TRBV5-5 and TRBJ1-1): DAGVTQSPTHLIKTRGQQVTLRCSPISGHKSVSWYQQVLGQGPQFIFQYYEKEERGRGNFPDRFSARQFPNYSSELNVNALLLGDSALYLCASSLADGPGAEAFFGQGTRLTVV.

The CDR3 DNA reads TGTGCCAGCTCACCACCAGGGGCAACAGGGTCATCCTCCCACGGCGAGCAGTACTTC. Translating gives CASSPPGATGSSSHGEQYF. The J gene is TRBJ2-7, the V gene TRBV18, with a tentative D call TRBD1 (6 bases). The germline V gene has CDR1 KGHSH and CDR2 LQKENI. V was pared by 0 bases and J by 6 bases, with 27 bases between. CDR3 length: 19 amino acids.

The CDR3 here is CASSDPVPGEYGYTF. The CDR3 nucleotides are TGTGCCAGCTCCGACCCTGTCCCGGGGGAGTATGGCTACACCTTC. V is TRBV2 and J is TRBJ1-2, with D possibly matching TRBD1 (5 bases). The CDR3 runs to 15 residues. Trimming shortened V by 8 bases and J by 5 bases, and 21 bases separated the two germline ends. Germline V CDR1 and CDR2: SNHLY, FYNNEI.

V and J are TRBV2 and TRBJ2-2, with D possibly TRBD2 on 6 matching bases. Germline lookup yields CDR1 SNHLY and CDR2 FYNNEI. With 10 bases removed from V and 0 bases from J, the gap between germline ends came to 18 bases. This CDR3 is 16 amino acids long. DNA of the CDR3: TGTGCCACCTTTGGCAGGACGGGGGCGAACACCGGGGAGCTGTTTTTT. Its protein product is CATFGRTGANTGELFF.

The chain joins TRBV15 to TRBJ1-4; D is possibly TRBD1 (5 bases). Trimming stripped 2 bases from V and 8 bases from J, with 12 bases between. The CDR3 has 14 amino acids. CDR1 and CDR2 (germline): LNHNV, YYDKDF (reference sequence). CDR3 nucleotide sequence: TGTGCCACCAGCAGACAGGGAATTTGGGAAAAACTGTTTTTT. Translation gives CATSRQGIWEKLFF. Combining the CDR3 with reference TRBV15 and TRBJ1-4 gives the whole variable domain DAMVIQNPRYQVTQFGKPVTLSCSQTLNHNVMYWYQQKSSQAPKLLFHYYDKDFNNEADTPDNFQSRRPNTSFCFLDIRSPGLGDTAMYLCATSRQGIWEKLFFGSGTQLSVL.

This chain joins TRBV6-5 and TRBJ2-7; the match to TRBD1 covers 9 bases. V lost 1 base and J lost 1; bases outside the gene matches: 5. The CDR3 covers 16 residues. Germline V gene sequence: CDR1 MNHEY, CDR2 SVGAGI. This chain's CDR3 is CASSYLGTGNSYEQYF. CDR3 bases: TGTGCCAGCAGTTACTTAGGGACAGGGAATTCCTACGAGCAGTACTTC.